The 18 T cell receptor beta chains in this list originate from one sample, sequenced in a study of T-cell reconstitution after alpha-beta-depleted transplantation in children. Unique molecular identifiers were incorporated when the TCRbeta library was constructed. MiXCR, run by TCRdb on the PCR reads, gives a single entry per CDR3 protein. The table shows some 530,000 distinct CDR3 sequences, with under 15% occurring only once. The sequences come from PBMCs from the stem cell graft donor, collected from the stem cell graft. These receptors all come from a human donor who donated a stem cell graft to a child with combined immunodeficiency.

This clonotype was observed a handful of times. This rearrangement joins TRBV20-1 to TRBJ2-1; TRBD2 agrees at 10 bases. Germline V gives CDR1 DFQATT, CDR2 SNEGSKA (reference sequence). The CDR3 loop spans 14 amino acids. Germline trimming cut 5 bases from V and 7 bases from J; bases unmatched to any gene: 8. The DNA of the CDR3 is TGCAGTGCTCACCCCAGCGGGAGGGGGAATGAGCAGTTCTTC. It is translated as CSAHPSGRGNEQFF.

The rearrangement joins TRBV5-6 to TRBJ1-2; no reliable D call. V lost 2 bases, J lost 11 bases, and 16 bases lay in between. This CDR3 contains 13 residues. CDR1 is SGHDT, CDR2 YYEEEE, per germline. CDR3 nucleotides: TGTGCCAGCAGCTTTACGCACCCAGACCTGTACACCTTC. It specifies CASSFTHPDLYTF.

The chain joins TRBV4-3 to TRBJ2-3, with D perhaps matching TRBD1 or TRBD2 (5 bases each). The CDR3 runs to 16 residues. Germline V gene data show CDR1 as LGHNA and CDR2 as YSLEER. Trimming left V 0 bases short and J 0 bases short, with 10 bases between. Written as DNA, the CDR3 is TGCGCCAGCAGCCAAGATCTTGGGACCAGCACAGATACGCAGTATTTT. It translates to CASSQDLGTSTDTQYF.

This clonotype has ten or more counts. The chain couples TRBV4-3 to TRBJ1-1, with a tentative D call TRBD1 (6 bases). The germline V gene has CDR1 LGHNA and CDR2 YSLEER. V was cut by 0 bases and J by 1 base, with 12 bases left in between. The CDR3 spans 16 residues. The CDR3, as DNA: TGCGCCAGCAGCCAAGATTCCAGGGGCAGGAACACTGAAGCTTTCTTT. Amino acid sequence: CASSQDSRGRNTEAFF.

This clonotype was recorded a few times. The J gene is TRBJ2-2, the V gene TRBV19; 9 nucleotides align to TRBD2. V lost 4 bases, J lost 8 bases, and 8 bases stayed unmatched. Germline V gene sequence: CDR1 LNHDA, CDR2 SQIVND (reference sequence). The CDR3 is 15 amino acids. As DNA, the CDR3 is TGTGCCAGTAGTACGAGGGCTAGCGGGATAGGGGAGCTGTTTTTT. This translates into CASSTRASGIGELFF.

This clonotype was detected a few times. The chain links TRBV20-1 to TRBJ1-5; D is unclear. With 0 bases removed from V and 2 bases from J, the gap between germline ends came to 11 bases. Looked up from germline, CDR1 is DFQATT and CDR2 is SNEGSKA (reference sequence). The CDR3 loop spans 15 amino acids. The CDR3 nucleotides are TGCAGTGCTAGAGATATGAGGAGTGGCAATCAGCCCCAGCATTTT. Amino acid sequence: CSARDMRSGNQPQHF.

This chain connects TRBV7-3 to TRBJ2-1; perhaps TRBD2 as D (6 bases). Germline V gives CDR1 SGHTA, CDR2 FQGTGA. Trimming pared 5 bases from V and 2 bases from J, leaving 13 bases between. The CDR3 has 15 amino acids. The CDR3 loop reads CASSPGPGAYNEQFF. CDR3 nucleotides: TGTGCCAGCAGCCCAGGGCCGGGGGCCTACAATGAGCAGTTCTTC.

V and J are TRBV15 and TRBJ2-3; D tentatively fits TRBD1 or TRBD2 (5 bases each). Germline V CDR1 and CDR2: LNHNV, YYDKDF (reference sequence). The CDR3 extends over 14 amino acids. V dropped 6 bases and J dropped 6 bases, with 16 bases sitting between them. CDR3 coding DNA: TGTGCCACCAGTCCGGGACCCTCGGTGGATACGCAGTATTTT. This gives the protein CATSPGPSVDTQYF.

This clonotype was counted a few times. The chain links TRBV28 to TRBJ2-7; 7 positions match TRBD1. CDR3 length equals 16 residues. Germline V gene data show CDR1 as MDHEN and CDR2 as SYDVKM. Trimming at V came to 5 bases and at J to 3 bases, leaving 13 bases not matched to a gene. The CDR3: CASSPTGTAKLYEQYF. The CDR3 DNA reads as TGTGCCAGCAGTCCCACCGGGACAGCCAAACTCTACGAGCAGTACTTC.

This chain uses TRBV12-3 or TRBV12-4 with TRBJ2-6, with 7 bases matching TRBD2. With 3 bases clipped from V and 3 bases from J, the junction kept 2 bases outside the gene matches. The CDR3 has 15 residues. CDR3 in amino acids: CASSLRGIGANVLTF. Here the CDR3 DNA reads TGTGCCAGCAGTTTGCGGGGGATTGGGGCCAACGTCCTGACTTTC.

This clonotype has a handful of counts. The chain links TRBV28 to TRBJ2-7; no clear D. Trimming stripped 6 bases from V and 2 bases from J, with 11 bases between. CDR3 length: 13 amino acids. CDR1 MDHEN and CDR2 SYDVKM come from the germline V gene. CDR3 amino acids: CASRTATPYEQYF. The CDR3 DNA reads TGTGCCAGCAGGACCGCTACACCCTACGAGCAGTACTTC.

Many counts were recorded for this clonotype. V usage is TRBV10-3 and J usage is TRBJ1-5; D is unclear. The CDR3 consists of 13 residues. Trimming removed 0 bases from V and 7 bases from J, with 7 bases in between. Germline V gene sequence: CDR1 ENHRY, CDR2 SYGVKD. The CDR3 bases are TGTGCCATCAGTGAGTCGATTGGACAGCCCCAGCATTTT. Translating gives CAISESIGQPQHF.

There are a few counts of this clonotype. The chain couples TRBV5-6 to TRBJ2-7, with D possibly called TRBD1 or TRBD2 (5 bases each). CDR1 and CDR2 from the germline V gene are SGHDT and YYEEEE. The CDR3 length is 15 residues. V was trimmed by 6 bases and J by 0 bases, leaving 16 bases between them. The CDR3 DNA reads TGTGCCAGCAAGTTGGGGGAAGAGGACTCCTACGAGCAGTACTTC. It encodes CASKLGEEDSYEQYF.

This clonotype turned up a few times. This chain uses TRBV11-2 with TRBJ2-2; no clear D. This CDR3 comprises 13 residues. Germline V gene data show CDR1 as SGHAT and CDR2 as FQNNGV. V was pared by 0 bases and J by 6 bases, with 5 bases between. CDR3 sequence (DNA): TGTGCCAGCAGCTTAGATCCCGCCGGGGAGCTGTTTTTT. It yields the protein CASSLDPAGELFF.

There are many counts of this clonotype. This CDR3 reads CASSSPSRTGELFF. CDR3 in DNA: TGTGCCAGCAGTTCGCCCTCAAGGACCGGGGAGCTGTTTTTT. V is TRBV12-3 or TRBV12-4 and J is TRBJ2-2; no reliable D call. Trimming pared 4 bases from V and 5 bases from J, leaving 11 bases between. The CDR3 is made up of 14 amino acids.

This clonotype was found a few times. The CDR3: CASSYSSVRGVAGELFF. The CDR3 coding sequence is TGTGCCAGCAGTTACTCGAGCGTCAGGGGGGTTGCCGGGGAGCTGTTTTTT. This chain connects TRBV6-5 to TRBJ2-2; tentative D call: TRBD1 (7 bases). This CDR3 spans 17 amino acids. V lost 0 bases to trimming and J lost 6 bases, with 17 bases between them. Germline V CDR1 and CDR2: MNHEY, SVGAGI.

The chain is built from TRBV4-2 and TRBJ1-2; D is uncertain. The germline CDR1 and CDR2 sequences are LGHNA and YNFKEQ. The V gene lost 0 bases and the J gene lost 8 bases, with 19 bases spanning the gap. The CDR3 spans 16 residues. The CDR3 DNA follows: TGTGCCAGCAGCCAAGATAATAGGGCCCCGGGTCGCGGCTACACCTTC. It encodes CASSQDNRAPGRGYTF.

Only one count was recorded for this clonotype. This rearrangement joins TRBV20-1 to TRBJ2-4, with D possibly TRBD2 on 5 matching bases. The V gene lost 1 base and the J gene lost 3 bases, with 16 bases spanning the gap. The length of the CDR3 is 16 residues. Germline lookup yields CDR1 DFQATT and CDR2 SNEGSKA (reference sequence). The DNA for the CDR3 is TGCAGTGCTAGAGCCGGGCCTCCGGGAATCAAAAACATTCAGTACTTC. It translates to CSARAGPPGIKNIQYF.